The 3 T cell receptor beta chains below all came from one sample that was sequenced in a study of OX40 agonist ivuxolimab in advanced cancers. The data were produced by immunoSEQ multiplex PCR, yet TCRdb's version contains in-frame clones alone and is incomplete. The sample lists tens of thousands of clones; 87% were seen once. Sequences were derived from CD4+ or CD8+ T cells sorted from blood, sampled in a trial of the OX40 agonist ivuxolimab. The receptors were gathered from an adult with an advanced solid tumor such as melanoma, head and neck, liver or kidney cancer.

The rearrangement uses TRBV10-3 and TRBJ2-3, with 10 bases fitting TRBD1. CDR3 length: 14 residues. CDR1 and CDR2 from the germline V gene are ENHRY and SYGVKD. V lost 5 bases and J lost 3; bases outside the gene matches: 2. CDR3 region: CAISRQGATDTQYF. The DNA for the CDR3 is TGTGCCATCAGTCGACAGGGGGCGACAGATACGCAGTATTTT.

This clone appeared a few times. V usage is TRBV6-6 and J usage is TRBJ1-5; TRBD1 matches at 8 bases. With V trimmed by 5 bases and J by 7 bases, 7 bases remained unmatched. The CDR3 sequence is 14 residues long. Looked up from germline, CDR1 is MNHNY and CDR2 is SVGAGI (reference sequence). The CDR3 DNA reads as TGTGCCAGCAGTGGACAGGGTAGGGAGCAGCCCCAGCATTTT. Residues: CASSGQGREQPQHF.

The chain recombines TRBV19 with TRBJ1-5; D not certain. With 2 bases removed from V and 7 bases from J, the gap between germline ends came to 15 bases. The CDR3 extends over 15 amino acids. Germline-derived CDR1 and CDR2 are LNHDA and SQIVND (reference sequence). CDR3 in DNA: TGTGCCAGTAGTATATCGGTCGGGTCGGGACAGCCCCAGCATTTT. Translating it yields CASSISVGSGQPQHF. Combining the CDR3 with reference TRBV19 and TRBJ1-5 gives the whole variable domain DGGITQSPKYLFRKEGQNVTLSCEQNLNHDAMYWYRQDPGQGLRLIYYSQIVNDFQKGDIAEGYSVSREKKESFPLTVTSAQKNPTAFYLCASSISVGSGQPQHFGDGTRLSIL.